This TCR beta chain was identified during a study of blood T cell repertoires in COVID-19. The CDR3 has 13 amino acids. Germline CDR1 and CDR2: LGHNA and YNFKEQ. With 2 bases removed from V and 14 bases from J, the gap between germline ends came to 16 bases. Assay: immunoSEQ multiplex PCR; the TCRdb copy retains only in-frame clones and omits some. Here the sample spans about 69,000 clones, around 83% being singletons. This TCR came from a human donor in a cohort sampled during active COVID-19. Sequencing input: peripheral blood. The V and J genes are TRBV4-2 and TRBJ2-1; possible D gene TRBD2, 5 bases. CDR3 protein: CASSQFRARGEFF. CDR3 coding DNA: TGTGCCAGCAGCCAATTCCGGGCCCGGGGTGAGTTCTTC.